This TCR beta chain was recorded in a study of PD-1 blockade in classical Hodgkin lymphoma. Study summary: On a schedule of every 2 weeks, patients received nivolumab 3 mg/kg intravenously.

The table came from immunoSEQ multiplex PCR; TCRdb's copy has only in-frame clones and leaves some out. Of more than 40,000 clones listed, about 88% are singletons. Notes on the study in general: Relative to healthy donors, newly diagnosed patients reportedly had lower baseline TCR diversity, which was reported as lower still in relapsed/refractory patients.

The CDR3 sequence is 14 residues long. Trimming stripped 0 bases from V and 3 bases from J, with 6 bases between. Germline-derived CDR1 and CDR2 are SGDLS and YYNGEE. Points on this clone: Antigen unknown.

The patients all showed relapse after autologous stem cell transplantation, while their brentuximab vedotin exposure varied. This TCR was sampled from a human donor with classical Hodgkin lymphoma. The chain links TRBV9 to TRBJ1-4; the D is unclear. The source material was peripheral blood mononuclear cells (PBMCs), sampled at baseline. As DNA, the CDR3 is TGTGCCAGCAGCGTAGGAAGTTCTAATGAAAAACTGTTTTTT. It encodes CASSVGSSNEKLFF.